This T cell receptor beta chain was identified in a study of blood T cell repertoires in COVID-19 (TCRdb year 2020). About the investigation overall: Samples from collaborators originated in the United States, Italy and Spain and spanned both the acute and convalescent phases of COVID-19. A de-identified subject ID, COVID-19 status, age in years and sex were almost always included in the sample metadata. Where available, HLA class I and class II types were taken from metadata supplied by the sample provider and were not determined by assay-based typing. The samples were drawn from two sources: the first 160 participants of the ongoing ImmuneRACE study, and over 950 subjects contributed by 6 global collaborators. The repertoires were made available in a free public database intended to serve as a resource for research on the immune response to SARS-CoV-2. The prospective study material was composed of cDNA or gDNA derived from T cells, B-cell-depleted T cells, or PBMCs. Deeply sampled blood TCRbeta repertoires from subjects exposed to, actively infected with, or recovered from COVID-19 were included in the dataset.

Notes on this clone: Its antigen is currently not known. Per-base quality was not reported, and no clone a single base away is much larger than it.

Collaborating institutions collected whole blood in K2EDTA tubes following their own protocols. For TCRbeta analysis, collaborator samples were shipped as frozen whole blood, as isolated PBMCs, or as DNA extracted from either sample type. General findings and caveats noted by the study authors: The amount of clinical and demographic metadata varied by source and participant and was provided uncurated.

The immunoSEQ Assay, a bias-controlled multiplex PCR, was used to amplify TCRbeta CDR3 regions from genomic DNA. The original methods were these. Nucleated cell counts per sample were estimated from amplification of reference gene primers within the assay. To quantify the absolute abundance of each unique TCRbeta CDR3 rearrangement, sequence reads were collapsed and filtered. For each sample, productive Simpson clonality was calculated by taking the square root of Simpson's diversity index across productive rearrangements. TCRdb took this table from immuneACCESS and kept in-frame rearrangements with V and J called. Such tables lack part of the clones; where checked against another copy, unresolved V genes explain under half of the gap, and the rest is unexplained. Clone size and V and J calls were adopted from that table, with D and trimming inferred from the DNA. Here the sample has about 50,000 clones; roughly 88% occur a single time. Over 2% of the sample lies in the top ten.

This receptor was taken from a woman in her sixties or seventies with acute or convalescent COVID-19. Sequencing was carried out using peripheral blood.

The sequence in DNA is TGTGCCAGCCGACAGGGGTTTTGGACTGAAGCTTTCTTT. Its product reads: CASRQGFWTEAFF. Recombination connected TRBV28 to TRBJ1-1; TRBD1 matches 8 bases in the middle. From cysteine to phenylalanine, the CDR3 is 13 amino acids long. Of all the DNA, just the CDR3 is kept, 39 bases in frame from base 1. V loses 8 bases at its end and J loses 5 bases; junction bases beyond the gene matches: 7. CDR1 MDHEN and CDR2 SYDVKM were looked up in the germline V gene.